The 22 T cell receptor beta chains presented below share a single source sample, sequenced in a study of blood T cell repertoires in COVID-19. Here immunoSEQ multiplex PCR was the method, and the copy in TCRdb shows in-frame clones only, minus some. Among a few hundred thousand clones listed, approximately 91% were seen once. Sequencing was carried out using peripheral blood. The receptor source for this set is a man aged 50 to 59 with COVID-19, enrolled during active disease.

This chain connects TRBV11-3 to TRBJ1-1, with 8 nucleotides matching TRBD1. CDR3 size: 13 residues. Unmatched junction bases numbered 2, after V lost 5 bases and J lost 3 bases. Germline lookup yields CDR1 SGHNT and CDR2 YENEEA. The DNA of the CDR3 is TGTGCCAGCAGCCAACAGGGGGACACTGAAGCTTTCTTT. Protein: CASSQQGDTEAFF.

The chain couples TRBV7-2 to TRBJ2-5, with TRBD2 matching 10 bases. Per germline, CDR1 SGHTA and CDR2 FQGNSA. V dropped 2 bases and J dropped 5; count of bases not matched to a gene: 5. The CDR3 has 15 amino acids. CDR3 sequence: CTSSLLAGERETQYF. The DNA for the CDR3 is TGTACCAGCAGCTTACTAGCGGGAGAGAGGGAGACCCAGTACTTC.

V usage is TRBV24-1 and J usage is TRBJ1-2, with D perhaps TRBD1 (5 bases). Germline-derived CDR1 and CDR2 are KGHDR and SFDVKD. The ends were cut back, 4 bases at V and 5 bases at J, with 10 bases in the middle. The CDR3 covers 13 residues. CDR3 sequence (DNA): TGTGCCACCAGTGAAGGGGTGGGTTATGGCTACACCTTC. It codes for CATSEGVGYGYTF.

The chain links TRBV7-9 to TRBJ2-7; 10 nucleotides match TRBD2. In germline, CDR1 is SEHNR, CDR2 FQNEAQ (reference sequence). The trim removed 6 bases at V and 0 bases at J, leaving 5 bases unmatched. This CDR3 region has 15 residues. The CDR3 bases are TGTGCCAGCAGACTAACTAGCGGGACCTCCTACGAGCAGTACTTC. Its translation is CASRLTSGTSYEQYF.

This clone was observed a single time. The J gene is TRBJ1-3, the V gene TRBV11-2, with TRBD1 as a possible D gene (5 bases). The CDR3 sequence is 14 residues long. The germline CDR1 and CDR2 sequences are SGHAT and FQNNGV. The germline V and J ends were trimmed by 1 base and 2 bases, with 6 bases remaining between them. Here the CDR3 reads CASSLGGPGNTIYF. The CDR3 nucleotides are TGTGCCAGCAGCTTAGGGGGCCCTGGAAACACCATATATTTT.

The chain is built from TRBV19 and TRBJ2-3, with TRBD1 as a possible D gene (5 bases). Per germline, CDR1 LNHDA and CDR2 SQIVND (reference sequence). This CDR3 is 15 amino acids long. Deletions cut 6 bases from V and 1 base from J, with 14 bases between. The CDR3 DNA follows: TGTGCCAGTAGCCCCGGTGAGACAGGCACAGATACGCAGTATTTT. Translating it yields CASSPGETGTDTQYF.

The rearrangement links TRBV5-4 to TRBJ1-2; 9 bases line up with TRBD1. The CDR3 length is 15 residues. Per germline, CDR1 SGHNT and CDR2 YYREEE (reference sequence). V dropped 1 base and J dropped 4; count of bases not matched to a gene: 5. The CDR3 reads CASSLPGTGSYGYTF. In nucleotides, the CDR3 is TGTGCCAGCAGCTTGCCCGGGACAGGGTCCTATGGCTACACCTTC.

The V gene is TRBV30, the J gene TRBJ1-4, with D perhaps matching TRBD1 (6 bases). V was pared by 3 bases and J by 1 base, with 15 bases between. Germline V lookup: CDR1 GTSNPN, CDR2 SVGIG (reference sequence). The CDR3 totals 16 residues. CDR3 in DNA: TGTGCCTGGAGCGCTGGGACAACCCGAACTAATGAAAAACTGTTTTTT. Protein sequence: CAWSAGTTRTNEKLFF.

This clone was recorded only once. Other DNA sequences in this sample translate to the same CDR3. The V gene is TRBV18, the J gene TRBJ1-1; the D gene is possibly TRBD1 (6 bases). This CDR3 has 14 residues. Deletions cut 2 bases from V and 0 bases from J, with 7 bases between. Germline V gene lookup returns CDR1 KGHSH and CDR2 LQKENI. CDR3 in DNA: TGTGCCAGCTCACCAGGACAGCTGAACACTGAAGCTTTCTTT. It translates to CASSPGQLNTEAFF.

The rearrangement uses TRBV4-3 and TRBJ1-1; D gene ambiguous. Germline V gives CDR1 LGHNA, CDR2 YSLEER. The CDR3 sequence is 15 residues long. V lost 0 bases and J lost 4, with 12 bases in between. CDR3 amino acids: CASSQDGLGITEAFF. As DNA, the CDR3 is TGCGCCAGCAGCCAAGACGGCCTCGGGATCACTGAAGCTTTCTTT.

Many counts were recorded for this clone. The chain has TRBV11-2 and TRBJ2-7; 7 nucleotides agree with TRBD2. V was clipped by 1 base and J by 0 bases; unmatched bases: 9. Germline CDR1 SGHAT, CDR2 FQNNGV. The CDR3 is made up of 17 amino acids. The CDR3 sequence is CASSLATGGIASYEQYF. The CDR3 DNA is TGTGCCAGCAGCTTAGCCACCGGGGGGATCGCCTCCTACGAGCAGTACTTC. The whole variable domain, remainder taken from reference TRBV11-2 and TRBJ2-7, is EAGVAQSPRYKIIEKRQSVAFWCNPISGHATLYWYQQILGQGPKLLIQFQNNGVVDDSQLPKDRFSAERLKGVDSTLKIQPAKLEDSAVYLCASSLATGGIASYEQYFGPGTRLTVT.

V gene TRBV14 combines with J gene TRBJ1-1; D not resolved. Germline V gene lookup returns CDR1 SGHDN and CDR2 FVKESK. The CDR3 runs 17 residues. The V end lost 0 bases, the J end lost 0 bases, and 14 bases lay between the germline ends. Here the CDR3 DNA reads TGTGCCAGCAGCCAAGACACGGACGGACTCATGAACACTGAAGCTTTCTTT. This codes for CASSQDTDGLMNTEAFF.

The chain is built from TRBV11-2 and TRBJ2-5; 12 nucleotides line up with TRBD2. Germline CDR1 and CDR2: SGHAT and FQNNGV. CDR3 size: 16 residues. The trim removed 2 bases at V and 2 bases at J, leaving 3 bases unmatched. The CDR3 sequence: CASSLFTSGGQETQYF. As DNA, the CDR3 is TGTGCCAGCAGCTTATTTACTAGCGGGGGGCAAGAGACCCAGTACTTC.

The chain joins TRBV27 to TRBJ1-5; possible D gene TRBD1, 5 bases. Germline CDR1 MNHEY, CDR2 SMNVEV (reference sequence). V was trimmed by 5 bases and J by 7 bases, leaving 12 bases between them. The length of the CDR3 is 13 residues. In nucleotides, the CDR3 is TGTGCCAGCAGTCCCCAGGGTTCGCAGCCCCAGCATTTT. This translates into CASSPQGSQPQHF.

Only one count was recorded for this clone. The chain recombines TRBV18 with TRBJ1-2; 8 bases fit TRBD1. The V segment lost 3 bases and the J segment 7 bases; nucleotides outside the gene matches: 7. The CDR3 has 14 residues. Per germline, CDR1 KGHSH and CDR2 LQKENI. The CDR3 here is CASSPSRTGSGYTF. The CDR3 coding sequence is TGTGCCAGCTCACCCTCCCGGACAGGGTCTGGCTACACCTTC.

This clone has a single count. The chain uses TRBV11-3 and TRBJ2-7; 8 bases align to TRBD2. The J segment lost 5 bases and the V segment lost 6 bases, leaving 12 bases of the junction unmatched. CDR1 and CDR2 (germline): SGHNT, YENEEA. The CDR3 contains 15 residues. CDR3: CASSRGPGREDEQYF. The DNA for the CDR3 is TGTGCCAGCAGTCGGGGGCCCGGGAGGGAAGACGAGCAGTACTTC.

This rearrangement joins TRBV11-2 to TRBJ2-1, with 10 bases identical to TRBD2. This CDR3 spans 12 amino acids. The V segment lost 5 bases and the J segment 15 bases; nucleotides outside the gene matches: 7. Germline V gene sequence: CDR1 SGHAT, CDR2 FQNNGV. The CDR3: CASSQSGRAGFF. CDR3 coding DNA: TGTGCCAGCAGCCAGAGCGGGAGGGCGGGGTTCTTC.

This chain links TRBV7-3 with TRBJ2-3; D ambiguous. Germline-derived CDR1 and CDR2 are SGHTA and FQGTGA. V was shortened by 5 bases and J by 6 bases, with 9 bases between the two germline ends. The CDR3 totals 12 residues. This chain's CDR3 is CASSPFGDTQYF. The CDR3, as DNA: TGTGCCAGCAGCCCCTTCGGGGATACGCAGTATTTT.

The CDR3 protein is CSVYGQGAFGTEAFF. CDR3 nucleotides: TGCAGCGTTTACGGACAGGGGGCGTTTGGGACTGAAGCTTTCTTT. V is TRBV29-1 and J is TRBJ1-1; 11 nucleotides agree with TRBD1. The CDR3 length is 15 residues. The V gene end was trimmed by 5 bases and the J gene end by 5 bases; junction bases not matched to a gene: 10. CDR1 and CDR2 from the germline V gene are SQVTM and ANQGSEA.

This clone was seen a handful of times. The chain couples TRBV2 to TRBJ2-7, with D tentatively TRBD2 (6 bases). The CDR3 spans 14 residues. Germline assignment: CDR1 SNHLY and CDR2 FYNNEI. V gave up 6 bases and J gave up 7 bases, with 19 bases separating them. CDR3 in DNA: TGTGCCAGCAGCCCGGGACTTTTCCGATGGGAGCAGTACTTC. Protein sequence: CASSPGLFRWEQYF.

Regarding this clone: This CDR3 is also generated by other DNA sequences in the sample. V gene TRBV19 combines with J gene TRBJ2-5; D may be TRBD2 (6 bases). V was pared by 5 bases and J by 2 bases, with 15 bases between. From germline, CDR1 is LNHDA and CDR2 SQIVND (reference sequence). The CDR3 extends over 15 amino acids. In DNA, the CDR3 is TGTGCCAGTAGTCCCGCCGGAGGGGTACAAGAGACCCAGTACTTC. It specifies CASSPAGGVQETQYF.

J is TRBJ2-2 and V is TRBV19; 8 bases agree with TRBD2. V shed 10 bases and J 3 bases; nucleotides not matched to a gene: 10. The CDR3 totals 15 residues. Germline V gene sequence: CDR1 LNHDA, CDR2 SQIVND (reference sequence). This CDR3 is CATKGQRGYTGELFF. The CDR3 region has the DNA TGTGCCACTAAAGGGCAGCGGGGGTACACCGGGGAGCTGTTTTTT. Full variable domain (remainder filled in from reference TRBV19 and TRBJ2-2): DGGITQSPKYLFRKEGQNVTLSCEQNLNHDAMYWYRQDPGQGLRLIYYSQIVNDFQKGDIAEGYSVSREKKESFPLTVTSAQKNPTAFYLCATKGQRGYTGELFFGEGSRLTVL.